This TCR beta chain is from a study of cytomegalovirus exposure and HLA in healthy donors. This CDR3 is 15 amino acids long. Germline V gene data show CDR1 as SEHNR and CDR2 as FQNEAQ (reference sequence). PCR was performed using 60 Vbeta and 13 Jbeta primers. Sequencing used immunoSEQ multiplex PCR; TCRdb keeps in-frame clones, though not all of them. Of 49,000 or so clones in the sample, 81% were seen once. The receptor's source is a boy aged 5 to 17 in good health and CMV-seropositive. The sequencing input was PBMCs. The chain has TRBV7-9 and TRBJ2-7, with 8 bases identical to TRBD1. The DNA of the CDR3 is TGTTCCATCTCAGCTTATGGGACAGGCCTCTACGAGCAGTACTTC. Translating it yields CSISAYGTGLYEQYF.